This TCR beta chain was identified in a study of T-cell reconstitution after alpha-beta-depleted transplantation in children. The CDR3 totals 11 residues. Trimming left V 5 bases short and J 6 bases short, with 8 bases between. Germline assignment: CDR1 MNHEY and CDR2 SMNVEV (reference sequence). The library targeted TCRbeta and was prepared with unique molecular identifiers. TCRdb re-called the PCR reads through MiXCR, storing one row per CDR3 protein. The data hold approximately 210,000 distinct CDR3 sequences, with more than 15% observed a single time. The sequence derives from a male patient between 2 and 10 years old who had a stem cell transplant for acute lymphoblastic leukemia, so the T cells may come from the graft donor. The source material was PBMCs, mostly from graft donor cells, sampled 360 days after TCRalphabeta/CD19-depleted stem cell transplant. The V and J genes are TRBV27 and TRBJ2-7; a possible D gene is TRBD1 (6 bases). The DNA of the CDR3 is TGTGCCAGCAGTCTCAGGGGCGAGCAGTACTTC. Its translation: CASSLRGEQYF.